This T cell receptor (beta chain) was sequenced during a study of cytomegalovirus exposure and HLA in healthy donors. General study points: Investigators reported approximately 150 TCR beta chains as tied to cytomegalovirus. Accurate prediction of HLA-A and HLA-B alleles (for most subjects) was reportedly achieved from TCR beta sequences.

Of note for this clone: Its cognate antigen is unknown.

The CDR3 is 13 residues long. V gave up 3 bases and J gave up 5 bases, with 11 bases separating them. The germline gives CDR1 SQVTM, CDR2 ANQGSEA. Though nominally healthy at sampling, donors likely had unrecorded immune exposures. Primers included in the PCR were 60 Vbeta and 13 Jbeta primers. Only in-frame clones appear in the TCRdb table, and some are missing; sequencing was by immunoSEQ multiplex PCR. The sample holds 60,000 to 65,000 clones, around 80% seen once. This rearrangement joins TRBV29-1 to TRBJ2-1; a possible D gene is TRBD2 (6 bases). This clonotype was obtained from a woman aged 40 to 55 in good health and CMV-seropositive. Sequences were obtained from PBMCs. CDR3 residues: CSVDSGANNEQFF. DNA of the CDR3: TGCAGCGTTGACTCGGGAGCCAACAATGAGCAGTTCTTC.